This entry lists 8 T cell receptor beta chains sequenced from one sample in a study of shared clonotypes between healthy human individuals. The protocol was immunoSEQ multiplex PCR, while the TCRdb copy is restricted to in-frame clones and leaves out a portion. Of about 460,000 clones in the sample, approximately 80% were seen once. What was sequenced was PBMCs. Receptors originate from a woman between 35 and 50 years old in good health. Some clones in this sample may be carry-over from other donors' samples.

The chain employs TRBV11-2 and TRBJ2-1; 9 bases map to TRBD2. Looked up from germline, CDR1 is SGHAT and CDR2 is FQNNGV. The CDR3 spans 11 residues. The ends lost 5 bases at V and 13 bases at J; junction bases unmatched: 3. The CDR3 loop reads CASSTGTSQFF. CDR3 nucleotides: TGTGCCAGCAGCACCGGGACTAGCCAGTTCTTC. Full variable domain (outside the CDR3, taken from reference TRBV11-2 and TRBJ2-1): EAGVAQSPRYKIIEKRQSVAFWCNPISGHATLYWYQQILGQGPKLLIQFQNNGVVDDSQLPKDRFSAERLKGVDSTLKIQPAKLEDSAVYLCASSTGTSQFFGPGTRLTVL.

The rearrangement links TRBV6-1 to TRBJ1-5; D is ambiguous. V lost 5 bases and J lost 2, with 13 bases in between. CDR1 MNHNS and CDR2 SASEGT come from the germline V gene. This CDR3 has 15 residues. The CDR3 region has the DNA TGTGCCAGCAGTTCAGCCCCGGGAGGCAATCAGCCCCAGCATTTT. This translates into CASSSAPGGNQPQHF.

The chain recombines TRBV5-1 with TRBJ2-2; no firm D call. The length of the CDR3 is 15 residues. Germline V gene data show CDR1 as SGHRS and CDR2 as YFSETQ. Trimming pared 1 base from V and 3 bases from J, leaving 10 bases between. CDR3 protein: CASSLSGGYTGELFF. In DNA form, the CDR3 reads TGCGCCAGCAGCTTGAGTGGCGGTTACACCGGGGAGCTGTTTTTT. The whole variable domain, filled in from reference TRBV5-1 and TRBJ2-2, reads KAGVTQTPRYLIKTRGQQVTLSCSPISGHRSVSWYQQTPGQGLQFLFEYFSETQRNKGNFPGRFSGRQFSNSRSEMNVSTLELGDSALYLCASSLSGGYTGELFFGEGSRLTVL.

This clone came up many times. V is TRBV5-1 and J is TRBJ2-5; a possible D gene is TRBD1 (5 bases). The germline V gene encodes CDR1 SGHRS and CDR2 YFSETQ. The V end lost 0 bases, the J end lost 9 bases, and 6 bases lay between the germline ends. CDR3 size: 11 residues. CDR3: CASSLEGAQYF. DNA of the CDR3: TGCGCCAGCAGCTTGGAAGGGGCCCAGTACTTC.

Concerning this clone itself: A read error may explain this, as a much larger clone is one base away. Other DNA sequences in the same sample also yield this CDR3. The rearrangement links TRBV7-9 to TRBJ1-1; tentative D call: TRBD1 (6 bases). Germline V CDR1 and CDR2: SEHNR, FQNEAQ (reference sequence). CDR3 size: 15 residues. CDR3 sequence: CASSPTQGRNTEAFF. Written as DNA, the CDR3 is TGTGCCAGCAGCCCCACACAGGGACGCAACACTGAGGCTTTCTTT.

In DNA form, the CDR3 reads TGTGCCAGCAGCCCGTTCACCTCAGGACAGGGCACCTTC. Translated: CASSPFTSGQGTF. This rearrangement joins TRBV11-2 to TRBJ1-2; the match to TRBD1 covers 8 bases. CDR1 and CDR2 (germline): SGHAT, FQNNGV. This CDR3 has 13 amino acids. Trimming at V came to 5 bases and at J to 13 bases, leaving 12 bases not matched to a gene. The full variable domain, completed using reference TRBV11-2 and TRBJ1-2, is EAGVAQSPRYKIIEKRQSVAFWCNPISGHATLYWYQQILGQGPKLLIQFQNNGVVDDSQLPKDRFSAERLKGVDSTLKIQPAKLEDSAVYLCASSPFTSGQGTFGSGTRLTVV.

About this clone: At one of its ends the junction is not consistent with the germline gene, which may arise from a read error. This chain links TRBV18 with TRBJ2-7; D not resolved. CDR3 length equals 12 residues. The germline CDR1 and CDR2 sequences are KGHSH and LQKENI. As DNA, the CDR3 is TGTGCCAGCTCACCATTGGCCTACCCCAGTGACTTC. Translated: CASSPLAYPSDF.

The CDR3 loop is CASSKTGGYGTEAFF. CDR3 sequence (DNA): TGCGCCAGCAGCAAGACAGGGGGCTACGGAACTGAAGCTTTCTTT. The gene calls are TRBV5-1 and TRBJ1-1; 10 nucleotides match TRBD1. J lost 5 bases, V lost 4 bases, and 8 bases had no gene match. The germline V gene has CDR1 SGHRS and CDR2 YFSETQ. The CDR3 consists of 15 residues. Using reference TRBV5-1 and TRBJ1-1 for the parts outside the CDR3, the full variable domain is KAGVTQTPRYLIKTRGQQVTLSCSPISGHRSVSWYQQTPGQGLQFLFEYFSETQRNKGNFPGRFSGRQFSNSRSEMNVSTLELGDSALYLCASSKTGGYGTEAFFGQGTRLTVV.